The 12 T cell receptor beta chains presented below share a single source sample, sequenced in a study of CD8+ T cells in alopecia areata. Treatment of the sample: oral pan-JAK inhibitor, 5-10 mg twice daily. RNA was isolated and reverse transcribed to cDNA, the sequencing template. Method: immunoSEQ multiplex PCR; TCRdb's copy keeps in-frame clones and lacks some. Of about 220,000 clones in the sample, about 57% were seen once. The sample consisted of CD4+ T cells sorted from blood, taken at week 4, from a patient treated with tofacitinib. These receptors came from a human donor with alopecia areata.

The chain joins TRBV29-1 to TRBJ2-5; D unresolved. V was shortened by 7 bases and J by 1 base, with 10 bases between the two germline ends. This CDR3 is 12 amino acids long. Germline V CDR1 and CDR2: SQVTM, ANQGSEA. CDR3 residues: CSAWDFQETQYF. CDR3 DNA: TGCAGCGCTTGGGATTTCCAAGAGACCCAGTACTTC.

The chain carries TRBV5-1 and TRBJ2-2; D gene ambiguous. This CDR3 has 14 residues. The germline gives CDR1 SGHRS, CDR2 YFSETQ. V was shortened by 6 bases and J by 7 bases, with 16 bases between the two germline ends. The CDR3 loop reads CASKPLELIGELFF. CDR3 coding DNA: TGCGCCAGCAAACCCTTAGAGCTCATCGGGGAGCTGTTTTTT.

This clone has a single count. The V and J genes are TRBV5-1 and TRBJ2-1, with D possibly being TRBD2 (5 bases). Germline CDR1 and CDR2: SGHRS and YFSETQ. V was pared by 0 bases and J by 7 bases, with 11 bases between. This CDR3 has 14 amino acids. The CDR3 bases are TGCGCCAGCAGCTTGGCTGCCGCGGGTAATGAGCAGTTCTTC. This codes for CASSLAAAGNEQFF.

The sample holds a few counts of this clone. Germline is not matched at one junction end, which may reflect a read error. The gene calls are TRBV10-3 and TRBJ2-2; D gene unclear. The CDR3 length is 12 residues. Germline CDR1 and CDR2: ENHRY and SYGVKD. The CDR3 loop is CASSYVTGELFF. The CDR3 region has the DNA TGTGCCAGCAGTTACGTCACCGGGGAGCTGTTTTTT.

V usage is TRBV25-1 and J usage is TRBJ2-6, with TRBD1 matching 11 bases. CDR1 and CDR2 (germline): MGHDK, SYGVNS. V was pared by 6 bases and J by 4 bases, with 5 bases of the junction left unmatched. This CDR3 has 16 residues. DNA for the CDR3: TGTGCCAGCAGCGGACAGGGGGCTTCCGGGGCCAACGTCCTGACTTTC. It translates to CASSGQGASGANVLTF.

The chain employs TRBV19 and TRBJ2-3; TRBD1 is a possible D gene (8 bases). V was cut by 3 bases and J by 8 bases, with 15 bases left in between. Germline CDR1 and CDR2: LNHDA and SQIVND (reference sequence). The CDR3 consists of 14 residues. DNA of the CDR3: TGTGCCAGTAGTATCCGACAGGGGAGGGGTACGCAGTATTTT. As protein: CASSIRQGRGTQYF.

V and J are TRBV29-1 and TRBJ1-2; D remains unclear. Germline lookup yields CDR1 SQVTM and CDR2 ANQGSEA. The CDR3 length is 12 residues. Trimming removed 2 bases at V and 4 bases at J, with 8 bases between. CDR3 nucleotide sequence: TGCAGCGTTGAAACCGCTTTCTATGGCTACACCTTC. Translated: CSVETAFYGYTF.

The chain employs TRBV18 and TRBJ2-2, with 9 positions matching TRBD1. This CDR3 has 15 amino acids. Losses at the gene ends were 6 bases for V and 6 bases for J; bases not matched to a gene: 8. The germline CDR1 and CDR2 sequences are KGHSH and LQKENI. DNA of the CDR3: TGTGCCAGCTCCGACGACAGGGGGAGCCCCGGGGAGCTGTTTTTT. This gives the protein CASSDDRGSPGELFF.

The chain is built from TRBV6-6 and TRBJ1-2; D perhaps matches TRBD1 (6 bases). The CDR3 is 15 amino acids. Per the germline V gene, CDR1 is MNHNY and CDR2 is SVGAGI (reference sequence). V was cut by 7 bases and J by 4 bases, with 19 bases left in between. Here the CDR3 reads CASNNRVLGSYGYTF. The CDR3 DNA reads TGTGCCAGCAACAACAGGGTTTTGGGTTCCTATGGCTACACCTTC.

The chain is built from TRBV5-1 and TRBJ2-6; D gene ambiguous. The germline gives CDR1 SGHRS, CDR2 YFSETQ. V was trimmed by 5 bases and J by 1 base, leaving 7 bases between them. This CDR3 comprises 14 residues. CDR3 sequence reads: CASSSNSGANVLTF. The CDR3 nucleotides read TGCGCCAGCAGTTCGAATTCTGGGGCCAACGTCCTGACTTTC.

At least ten counts were recorded for this clone. CDR3 loop: CASSSGPAMDTQYF. The DNA for the CDR3 is TGCGCCAGCAGCTCGGGACCGGCGATGGATACGCAGTATTTT. The chain carries TRBV5-1 and TRBJ2-3; perhaps D is TRBD1 or TRBD2 (5 bases each). Germline V gene data show CDR1 as SGHRS and CDR2 as YFSETQ. Trimming removed 3 bases at V and 6 bases at J, with 14 bases between. The CDR3 extends over 14 amino acids.

J is TRBJ1-4 and V is TRBV30, with no clear D. Deletions cut 0 bases from V and 5 bases from J, with 16 bases between. The length of the CDR3 is 16 residues. Germline CDR1 and CDR2: GTSNPN and SVGIG (reference sequence). The CDR3 protein is CAWSVFQSGNNEKLFF. As DNA, the CDR3 is TGTGCCTGGAGTGTATTTCAGTCTGGGAACAATGAAAAACTGTTTTTT.